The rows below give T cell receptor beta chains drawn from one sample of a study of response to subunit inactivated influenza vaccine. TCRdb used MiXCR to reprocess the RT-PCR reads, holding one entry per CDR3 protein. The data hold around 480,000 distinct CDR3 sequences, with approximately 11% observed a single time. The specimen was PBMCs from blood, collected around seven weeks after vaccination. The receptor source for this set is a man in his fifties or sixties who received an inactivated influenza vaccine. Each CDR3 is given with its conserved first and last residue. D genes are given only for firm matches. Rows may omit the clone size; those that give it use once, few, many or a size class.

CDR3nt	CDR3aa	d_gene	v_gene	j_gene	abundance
TGTGCCAGCAGCGTAGCCACTCGCGACGAGCAGTACTTC	CASSVATRDEQYF	-	TRBV9	TRBJ2-7	few
TGTGCCACCAGCAGAGATCCGGGGGACGAGCAGTACTTC	CATSRDPGDEQYF	-	TRBV15	TRBJ2-7	-
TGTGCCAGCAGTTCCACTTACGGCTCCTACGAGCAGTACTTC	CASSSTYGSYEQYF	-	TRBV6-5	TRBJ2-7	-
TGTGCCAGCAGCTTACACGCAGGGGGACTCGAGCAGTACTTC	CASSLHAGGLEQYF	-	TRBV7-2	TRBJ2-7	-
TGCGCCAGCAGCCAAGGGGTTGAAGGGTTTTACGAGCAGTACTTC	CASSQGVEGFYEQYF	-	TRBV4-3	TRBJ2-7	-
TGCGCCAGCAGCAAGACAGGGGGGACTGAAGCTTTCTTT	CASSKTGGTEAFF	TRBD1	TRBV4-1	TRBJ1-1	-
TGTGCCAGCAGCTTGAGTTACAATGAGCAGTTCTTC	CASSLSYNEQFF	-	TRBV12-3/TRBV12-4	TRBJ2-1	many
TGTGCCACCAGCAGAGATCAAGGAGCCTCCTACGAGCAGTACTTC	CATSRDQGASYEQYF	-	TRBV15	TRBJ2-7	many
TGCGCCAGCAGCCCTAGCGGGAGGTGGTCAGATACGCAGTATTTT	CASSPSGRWSDTQYF	TRBD2	TRBV5-1	TRBJ2-3	-
TGTGCCAGCAGCGCCCCGGGGGCCAACGATGAGCAGTTCTTC	CASSAPGANDEQFF	-	TRBV7-9	TRBJ2-1	few
TGTGCCAGCAGTCGCCTCGCTAGCGGGGGGACCTACAATGAGCACTTCTTC	CASSRLASGGTYNEHFF	TRBD2	TRBV12-3/TRBV12-4	TRBJ2-1	once
TGCGCCAGCAGCCAAGGCGTAGGGCAGGGGGCCGGTGAGACCCAGTACTTC	CASSQGVGQGAGETQYF	TRBD1	TRBV4-1	TRBJ2-5	-
TGCGCCAGCAGTCCAGGGGAGGCCTGGGAAAATTCACCCCTCCACTTT	CASSPGEAWENSPLHF	-	TRBV4-3	TRBJ1-6	many
TGCAGTGCTAGTTCGGGGGTCCCAGATACGCAGTATTTT	CSASSGVPDTQYF	-	TRBV20-1	TRBJ2-3	many
TGTGCCAGCAGTTCGGGGGGAGGGAACACCGGGGAGCTGTTTTTT	CASSSGGGNTGELFF	TRBD2	TRBV12-3/TRBV12-4	TRBJ2-2	-
TGCAGTGCTAGAACCGGGACTCCCTACGAGCAGTACTTC	CSARTGTPYEQYF	-	TRBV20-1	TRBJ2-7	few
TGCAGCGTTGTTGGTCAGTTGTTGCGAAGCGGGGCCTCCTACGAGCAGTACTTC	CSVVGQLLRSGASYEQYF	TRBD2	TRBV29-1	TRBJ2-7	-
TGTGCCAGCAGCCAAAAGGGCGGGAGGGCAGATACGCAGTATTTT	CASSQKGGRADTQYF	TRBD2	TRBV3-1	TRBJ2-3	many
TGTGCCAGCAGATCCGGGACAGGGTACAATGAGCAGTTCTTC	CASRSGTGYNEQFF	TRBD1	TRBV6-1	TRBJ2-1	-
TGCAGTGCTTCTACGACTAGCGGGGCGGCAGATACGCAGTATTTT	CSASTTSGAADTQYF	TRBD2	TRBV20-1	TRBJ2-3	-
TGTGCCAGCATGGGGGACAGGGGCTCCTACAATGAGCAGTTCTTC	CASMGDRGSYNEQFF	TRBD1	TRBV12-3/TRBV12-4	TRBJ2-1	-
TGTGCCAGCAGCCCAAAAGGGACCGTCTACAATGAGCAGTTCTTC	CASSPKGTVYNEQFF	-	TRBV7-2	TRBJ2-1	many
TGCGCCAGCAGCCAGGGGAGGACCCGATTCACAGATACGCAGTATTTT	CASSQGRTRFTDTQYF	-	TRBV4-1	TRBJ2-3	-
TGTGCCAGCAGCCCCGTCCCCCGGACAGGGGGGACCGGGGAGCTGTTTTTT	CASSPVPRTGGTGELFF	TRBD1	TRBV7-2	TRBJ2-2	-
TGTGCCAGCAAATACAGGGGAGGAAATAATTCACCCCTCCACTTT	CASKYRGGNNSPLHF	TRBD1	TRBV28	TRBJ1-6	-
TGTGCCAGCTTTCTTCGGGGTAGCCCAGATACGCAGTATTTT	CASFLRGSPDTQYF	-	TRBV28	TRBJ2-3	many
TGTGCCAGCAGCCCGGCCGGGACAGGGATAGAGACCCAGTACTTC	CASSPAGTGIETQYF	TRBD1	TRBV5-4	TRBJ2-5	-
TGTGCCAGCAGTTTATACCGGAACCGCCAAGAGACCCAGTACTTC	CASSLYRNRQETQYF	-	TRBV12-3/TRBV12-4	TRBJ2-5	many
TGTGCCAGCAGCCGCGGGACAGGGAGGTTCTACGAGCAGTACTTC	CASSRGTGRFYEQYF	TRBD1	TRBV5-6	TRBJ2-7	-
TGCAGTGCTAGGGCCGGGACCCAATACAATGAGCAGTTCTTC	CSARAGTQYNEQFF	-	TRBV20-1	TRBJ2-1	few
TGCAGCGTTGACATCGGGGCCTCCTACGAGCAGTACTTC	CSVDIGASYEQYF	-	TRBV29-1	TRBJ2-7	-
TGTGCCAGCAGCTTAGAATTGGGCGGGAATGAGCAGTTCTTC	CASSLELGGNEQFF	-	TRBV7-9	TRBJ2-1	-
TGTGCCAGCTCACCACCGGGACAGGGGTCCCACGAGCAGTACTTC	CASSPPGQGSHEQYF	TRBD1	TRBV18	TRBJ2-7	few
TGTGCCAGCAGCTCGGGACAGGGAAACACCATATATTTT	CASSSGQGNTIYF	TRBD1	TRBV12-3/TRBV12-4	TRBJ1-3	many
TGCAGTGCTAGAGATCGCCGGTTTCAGAACACTGAAGCTTTCTTT	CSARDRRFQNTEAFF	-	TRBV20-1	TRBJ1-1	many
TGTGCCAGCAGCCGCCTTAGGGGCCCATCCTACGAGCAGTACTTC	CASSRLRGPSYEQYF	-	TRBV7-8	TRBJ2-7	-
TGTGCCAGCAGCCCCTCCGACCCGAATGAGCAGTTCTTC	CASSPSDPNEQFF	-	TRBV7-9	TRBJ2-1	few
TGTGCCAGCAGCTCCGCGGTGGTAGAGCAGTACTTC	CASSSAVVEQYF	-	TRBV7-8	TRBJ2-7	few
TGTGCCAGCAGTTTCCCCAGGGTCCAAAATGGCTACACCTTC	CASSFPRVQNGYTF	-	TRBV28	TRBJ1-2	few
TGTGCCAGCCAAATATCGAGGGATCAAGAGACCCAGTACTTC	CASQISRDQETQYF	-	TRBV7-2	TRBJ2-5	-
TGTGCCAGCAGTGAGGGACAGGCCGGGGAGCTGTTTTTT	CASSEGQAGELFF	TRBD1	TRBV12-3/TRBV12-4	TRBJ2-2	-
TGTGCCAGCAGCTTAGTTCCCGGGACAGGGTCTGTCGAGCAGTACTTC	CASSLVPGTGSVEQYF	TRBD1	TRBV7-9	TRBJ2-7	-